The 28 T cell receptor beta chains presented below share a single source sample, sequenced in a study of cytomegalovirus exposure and HLA in healthy donors. Clones were sequenced by immunoSEQ multiplex PCR, and TCRdb holds only the in-frame ones, with some missing. The table lists about 140,000 clones, around four fifths of them singletons. Sample: PBMCs. Receptors were obtained from a man in his thirties or forties in good health and CMV-seropositive.

The V gene is TRBV18, the J gene TRBJ2-5; D uncertain. This CDR3 has 13 residues. Germline V gene lookup returns CDR1 KGHSH and CDR2 LQKENI. V was clipped by 4 bases and J by 2 bases, with 8 bases between them. In DNA form, the CDR3 reads TGTGCCAGCTCACTCGGTCGGCAAGAGACCCAGTACTTC. Translated, it gives CASSLGRQETQYF.

CDR3 region: CASSLGTGEAYEQYF. CDR3 sequence (DNA): TGTGCCAGCAGCCTAGGGACAGGTGAAGCCTACGAGCAGTACTTC. The genes are TRBV6-4 and TRBJ2-7; 8 bases map to TRBD1. The germline V gene has CDR1 MRHNA and CDR2 SNTAGT. The CDR3 spans 15 residues. J lost 2 bases, V lost 6 bases, and 9 bases had no gene match.

This clone was observed once. J is TRBJ2-1 and V is TRBV9; 12 bases are shared with TRBD2. CDR1 is SGDLS, CDR2 YYNGEE, per germline. The CDR3 has 16 amino acids. Trimming cost V 4 bases and J 8 bases; bases outside gene matches: 10. The DNA of the CDR3 is TGTGCCAGCAGCACCCGACTAGCGGGAGACCCCCATGAGCAGTTCTTC. It specifies CASSTRLAGDPHEQFF.

This clone turned up a few times. The J gene is TRBJ2-2, the V gene TRBV6-1; no firm D call. CDR1 and CDR2 from the germline V gene are MNHNS and SASEGT. V was trimmed by 4 bases and J by 7 bases, leaving 7 bases between them. This CDR3 has 12 amino acids. The CDR3 is CASSATGGELFF. The CDR3 nucleotides are TGTGCCAGCAGTGCTACCGGCGGGGAGCTGTTTTTT.

This clone has just one count. This chain joins TRBV7-3 and TRBJ1-6, with D possibly matching TRBD1 (6 bases). The CDR3 has 16 residues. V lost 4 bases and J 7 bases, leaving 17 bases between the germline ends. Germline V CDR1 and CDR2: SGHTA, FQGTGA. The DNA of the CDR3 is TGTGCCAGCAGCTCGGACAGCCGAGATTCGAATTCACCCCTCCACTTT. It translates to CASSSDSRDSNSPLHF.

The V and J genes are TRBV6-5 and TRBJ2-7; TRBD1 matches at 8 bases. This CDR3 region has 14 residues. Trimming cost V 6 bases and J 3 bases; bases outside gene matches: 7. Germline CDR1 is MNHEY and CDR2 is SVGAGI. This CDR3 is CASRPRDRRYEQYF. DNA of the CDR3: TGTGCCAGCAGGCCCCGGGACAGGCGCTACGAGCAGTACTTC.

The genes are TRBV7-8 and TRBJ1-1; 8 bases fit TRBD1. The CDR3 runs to 14 residues. The germline V gene encodes CDR1 SGHVS and CDR2 FQNEAQ. With V trimmed by 2 bases and J by 5 bases, 4 bases remained unmatched. CDR3 sequence (DNA): TGTGCCAGCAGCTTAAGAACAGGGGGAACTGAAGCTTTCTTT. Its translation is CASSLRTGGTEAFF.

The chain couples TRBV9 to TRBJ1-1; D gene ambiguous. Germline assignment: CDR1 SGDLS and CDR2 YYNGEE. This CDR3 comprises 13 residues. Trimming stripped 8 bases from V and 3 bases from J, with 14 bases between. The DNA for the CDR3 is TGTGCCAGTTCATCCGGGGTTGACACTGAAGCTTTCTTT. This sequence encodes CASSSGVDTEAFF.

The V gene is TRBV6-1, the J gene TRBJ1-4, with TRBD1 matching 8 bases. Germline V lookup: CDR1 MNHNS, CDR2 SASEGT. J gave up 3 bases and V 8 bases, and 2 bases lay outside the gene matches. The CDR3 is made up of 13 amino acids. The DNA of the CDR3 is TGTGCCAGCCTACAGGGGGCTAATGAAAAACTGTTTTTT. It yields the protein CASLQGANEKLFF.

A single count supports this clone. This chain connects TRBV19 to TRBJ2-3, with TRBD2 identical over 10 bases. Unmatched junction bases numbered 1, after V lost 3 bases and J lost 1 base. CDR1 LNHDA and CDR2 SQIVND come from the germline V gene (reference sequence). The CDR3 runs 15 residues. Here the CDR3 DNA reads TGTGCCAGTAGTATCACTAGCGGGGGCACAGATACGCAGTATTTT. It codes for CASSITSGGTDTQYF.

The CDR3 here is CASSTDRASNQPQHF. In nucleotides, the CDR3 is TGTGCCAGCAGTACCGACAGGGCGAGCAATCAGCCCCAGCATTTT. V and J are TRBV27 and TRBJ1-5; 7 nucleotides align to TRBD1. From germline, CDR1 is MNHEY and CDR2 SMNVEV (reference sequence). The ends lost 5 bases at V and 1 base at J; junction bases unmatched: 5. CDR3 size: 15 residues.

The V gene is TRBV2, the J gene TRBJ1-1, with a tentative D call TRBD1 (5 bases). This CDR3 has 14 residues. V dropped 6 bases and J dropped 5 bases, with 16 bases sitting between them. Looked up from germline, CDR1 is SNHLY and CDR2 is FYNNEI. CDR3 coding DNA: TGTGCCAGCAGCCTAGGGGCTCGACGTACTGAAGCTTTCTTT. Protein: CASSLGARRTEAFF.

The CDR3 DNA sequence: TGTGCCAGCAGCACGGACAGGGACACTGAAGCTTTCTTT. It translates to CASSTDRDTEAFF. This chain connects TRBV7-8 to TRBJ1-1; TRBD1 aligns across 8 bases. Per the germline V gene, CDR1 is SGHVS and CDR2 is FQNEAQ. The junction had 2 bases not matched to a gene; V was cut back by 5 bases and J by 3 bases. This CDR3 comprises 13 residues.

The chain recombines TRBV2 with TRBJ2-1, with 10 bases that match TRBD1. Germline V gene sequence: CDR1 SNHLY, CDR2 FYNNEI. With 7 bases clipped from V and 7 bases from J, the junction kept 10 bases outside the gene matches. The CDR3 runs to 15 residues. DNA of the CDR3: TGTGCCAGCACCCCCGACAGGGGGCTGGTGAATGAGCAGTTCTTC. It codes for CASTPDRGLVNEQFF.

The rearrangement uses TRBV11-3 and TRBJ2-5; 9 bases align to TRBD1. The CDR3 spans 14 residues. The germline V gene has CDR1 SGHNT and CDR2 YENEEA. The V gene end was trimmed by 6 bases and the J gene end by 4 bases; junction bases not matched to a gene: 6. The DNA of the CDR3 is TGTGCCAGCAGTTACAGGGGGCTAGGAGAGACCCAGTACTTC. It is translated as CASSYRGLGETQYF.

This chain links TRBV2 with TRBJ1-2; the D gene is possibly TRBD1 (6 bases). This CDR3 spans 16 amino acids. Germline values: CDR1 SNHLY, CDR2 FYNNEI. V shed 6 bases and J shed 0 bases, with 17 bases lying between them. The CDR3 sequence: CASSGQPTLANYGYTF. DNA of the CDR3: TGTGCCAGCAGCGGACAGCCAACGTTGGCTAACTATGGCTACACCTTC.

This chain connects TRBV5-4 to TRBJ1-2; the match to TRBD1 covers 7 bases. V shed 1 base and J 3 bases; nucleotides not matched to a gene: 3. CDR3 length: 14 amino acids. CDR1 and CDR2 (germline): SGHNT, YYREEE (reference sequence). The CDR3 protein is CASSLPTGDYGYTF. CDR3 bases: TGTGCCAGCAGCTTGCCTACAGGGGACTATGGCTACACCTTC.

This chain joins TRBV5-1 and TRBJ2-3; TRBD2 agrees at 11 bases. J was trimmed by 2 bases and V by 4 bases; bases with no gene match: 9. In germline, CDR1 is SGHRS, CDR2 YFSETQ. The length of the CDR3 is 17 residues. The CDR3 sequence is CASSIGTSGLYTDTQYF. The CDR3 DNA follows: TGCGCCAGCAGCATTGGGACTAGCGGACTCTACACAGATACGCAGTATTTT.

This clone was picked up a small number of times. The V call is TRBV4-1, the J call TRBJ2-7; 9 nucleotides align to TRBD1. Trimming took 5 bases from V and 5 from J; bases not matched to a gene: 4. This CDR3 region has 13 residues. The germline gives CDR1 MGHRA, CDR2 YSYEKL. The CDR3 reads CASSGGQGNEQYF. For the CDR3, the DNA is TGCGCCAGCAGCGGGGGACAGGGTAACGAGCAGTACTTC.

The CDR3 sequence is CASSLTGGREEQYF. CDR3 DNA: TGTGCCAGCAGCTTAACAGGAGGGCGCGAAGAGCAGTACTTC. This rearrangement joins TRBV7-2 to TRBJ2-7; weak D call: TRBD2 (6 bases). The germline V and J ends were trimmed by 2 bases and 7 bases, with 15 bases remaining between them. Per the germline V gene, CDR1 is SGHTA and CDR2 is FQGNSA. The CDR3 contains 14 residues. Complete variable domain (other parts from reference TRBV7-2 and TRBJ2-7): GAGVSQSPSNKVTEKGKDVELRCDPISGHTALYWYRQSLGQGLEFLIYFQGNSAPDKSGLPSDRFSAERTGGSVSTLTIQRTQQEDSAVYLCASSLTGGREEQYFGPGTRLTVT.

This sequence joins TRBV18 and TRBJ2-1; tentative D call: TRBD2 (5 bases). V shed 3 bases and J shed 9 bases, with 12 bases lying between them. Germline V gene lookup returns CDR1 KGHSH and CDR2 LQKENI. The CDR3 runs 13 residues. This CDR3 reads CASSPEVRGEQFF. In DNA, the CDR3 is TGTGCCAGCTCACCCGAGGTTCGGGGTGAGCAGTTCTTC.

This sequence joins TRBV5-1 and TRBJ1-4; 12 nucleotides match TRBD1. V gave up 4 bases and J gave up 8 bases; unmatched junction bases: 6. The CDR3 runs to 15 residues. Germline loops: CDR1 SGHRS, CDR2 YFSETQ. This chain's CDR3 is CASSGTGGDYEKLFF. The CDR3 coding sequence is TGCGCCAGCAGCGGGACAGGGGGCGATTACGAAAAACTGTTTTTT.

This chain links TRBV11-3 with TRBJ2-5; TRBD2 matches at 8 bases. This CDR3 is 16 amino acids long. In germline, CDR1 is SGHNT, CDR2 YENEEA. Trimming removed 1 base from V and 2 bases from J; junction bases left unmatched: 6. In DNA form, the CDR3 reads TGTGCCAGCAGCTTAGGCGACGGGGGGGCTCAAGAGACCCAGTACTTC. This gives the protein CASSLGDGGAQETQYF.

This sequence joins TRBV27 and TRBJ2-3, with TRBD1 matching 9 bases. The CDR3 spans 14 residues. The junction had 12 bases not matched to a gene; V was cut back by 11 bases and J by 6 bases. Germline loops: CDR1 MNHEY, CDR2 SMNVEV (reference sequence). CDR3 sequence (DNA): TGTGCCGTGCTGACCGGGACAGGGAGCGATACGCAGTATTTT. This encodes CAVLTGTGSDTQYF.

The chain recombines TRBV5-1 with TRBJ1-1; D gene ambiguous. V was cut by 0 bases and J by 2 bases, with 11 bases left in between. Germline V lookup: CDR1 SGHRS, CDR2 YFSETQ. This CDR3 is built from 15 residues. The CDR3 loop reads CASSLAPGINTEAFF. DNA of the CDR3: TGCGCCAGCAGCTTGGCTCCGGGGATCAACACTGAAGCTTTCTTT.

The genes are TRBV7-2 and TRBJ2-5; a weak D match, TRBD1 (6 bases). This CDR3 spans 14 amino acids. Germline V gene lookup returns CDR1 SGHTA and CDR2 FQGNSA. V was pared by 6 bases and J by 4 bases, with 15 bases between. CDR3 bases: TGTGCCAGCAGTCCTACAGGGAGTCGAGAGACCCAGTACTTC. This translates into CASSPTGSRETQYF.

The chain carries TRBV11-2 and TRBJ2-3; D is possibly TRBD2 (7 bases). Trimming removed 3 bases from V and 2 bases from J, with 15 bases in between. Germline V gives CDR1 SGHAT, CDR2 FQNNGV. The CDR3 consists of 16 residues. CDR3 residues: CASSFTAGAPTDTQYF. DNA for the CDR3: TGTGCCAGCAGCTTTACGGCGGGGGCCCCCACAGATACGCAGTATTTT.

The J gene is TRBJ2-7, the V gene TRBV19; possible D gene TRBD2, 6 bases. V was clipped by 1 base and J by 2 bases, with 18 bases between them. CDR1 and CDR2 (germline): LNHDA, SQIVND (reference sequence). This CDR3 spans 17 amino acids. CDR3: CASSIAGGEADPYEQYF. The CDR3 DNA sequence: TGTGCCAGTAGTATAGCAGGAGGGGAGGCAGATCCCTACGAGCAGTACTTC.